This TCR beta chain was found in a study of shared clonotypes between healthy human individuals. V lost 7 bases and J 8 bases, leaving 17 bases between the germline ends. The CDR3 consists of 13 residues. CDR1 SNHLY and CDR2 FYNNEI come from the germline V gene. Produced via immunoSEQ multiplex PCR; TCRdb's table is partial and in-frame only. This sample carries millions of clones, more than 90% of them seen once, and the ten largest clones take 0.13% to 0.15%. This sequence joins TRBV2 and TRBJ1-2; D possibly corresponds to TRBD1 (6 bases). This clonotype was sampled from a man younger than 35 in good health. Material for sequencing was naive CD4+ T cells sorted from blood. As to subset: CD45RA+ positively selected. The CDR3, as DNA: TGTGCCAGCACCGAAACCCCGACAGGCGGCTACACCTTC. This translates into CASTETPTGGYTF. Full variable domain (outside the CDR3, taken from reference TRBV2 and TRBJ1-2): EPEVTQTPSHQVTQMGQEVILRCVPISNHLYFYWYRQILGQKVEFLVSFYNNEISEKSEIFDDQFSVERPDGSNFTLKIRSTKLEDSAMYFCASTETPTGGYTFGSGTRLTVV.